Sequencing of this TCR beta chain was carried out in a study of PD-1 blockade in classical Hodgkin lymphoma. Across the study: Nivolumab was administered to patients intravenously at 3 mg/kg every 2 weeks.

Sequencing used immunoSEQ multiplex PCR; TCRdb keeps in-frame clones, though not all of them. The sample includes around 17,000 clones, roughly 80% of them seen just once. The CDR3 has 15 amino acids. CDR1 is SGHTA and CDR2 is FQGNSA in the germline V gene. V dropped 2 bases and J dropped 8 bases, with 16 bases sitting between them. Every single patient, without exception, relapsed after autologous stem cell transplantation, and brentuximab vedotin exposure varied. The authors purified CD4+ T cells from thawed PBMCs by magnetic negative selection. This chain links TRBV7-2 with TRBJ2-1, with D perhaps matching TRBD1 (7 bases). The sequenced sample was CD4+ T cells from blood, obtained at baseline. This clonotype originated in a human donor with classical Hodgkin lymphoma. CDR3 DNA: TGTGCCAGCAGCTTAAACAGGGGCGCTAGCGATGAGCAGTTCTTC. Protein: CASSLNRGASDEQFF. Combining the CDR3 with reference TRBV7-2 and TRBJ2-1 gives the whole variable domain GAGVSQSPSNKVTEKGKDVELRCDPISGHTALYWYRQSLGQGLEFLIYFQGNSAPDKSGLPSDRFSAERTGGSVSTLTIQRTQQEDSAVYLCASSLNRGASDEQFFGPGTRLTVL.